This is a list of T cell receptor beta chains from one sample in a study of T cell changes during pregnancy in multiple sclerosis. Sequencing was performed with immunoSEQ multiplex PCR; in TCRdb, only in-frame clones are kept and a portion is missing. Among tens of thousands of clones, roughly 92% were seen once, and the ten largest hold roughly 0.36%. This sample comprised CD4+ T cells from peripheral blood mononuclear cells, obtained before pregnancy. Receptor source: a female donor with multiple sclerosis, enrolled in a pregnancy study. Both conserved end residues are part of each CDR3. The order of the fields is V gene, CDR3 protein.

TRBV28 | CASTPVPRHRDISSGANVLTF
TRBV5-4 | CASSRERTGQETQYF
TRBV6-5 | CASSYSGGAEAFF
TRBV4-2 | CASSPGSGRDEQYF
TRBV6-6 | CASTPRQGASYEQYF
TRBV28 | CASRKTAGELFF
TRBV5-4 | CASSFGTGGRGYTF
TRBV10-3 | CAISGRDPGLAGGQQYF
TRBV5-6 | CASSLQGRYEQYF
TRBV19 | CASSGLAGGVGNEQYF
TRBV12-5 | CASGLQGDRNF
TRBV5-4 | CASSLQGADTGELFF
TRBV4-3 | CASSQDLGLAGDISYNEQFF
TRBV27 | CASSLRREATYEQYF
TRBV5-5 | CASSTRDYSGNTIYF
TRBV7-8 | CASSTTALNTGELFF
TRBV11-2 | CASSHRTAAEQFF
TRBV10-1 | CASSELVGTGGQETQYF
TRBV18 | CASSVDRGEGYTF
TRBV11-3 | CASSPNTGVDTQYF
TRBV18 | CASSPRQDTEAFF
TRBV6-1 | CASSEELGMGVRPGRETQYF
TRBV13 | CASSLDRNYGYTF
TRBV5-1 | CASSVFSGYPGETQYF
TRBV2 | CASRRTGFSYNEQFF
TRBV30 | CAWSPLADYNEQFF
TRBV25-1 | CASSERLAVGEQFF
TRBV4-1 | CASSPGQGGGYGYTF
TRBV7-8 | CASSSTPGEEQYF
TRBV7-2 | CASTLGTGGGTGELFF
TRBV7-8 | CASIGGGREETQYF
TRBV27 | CASSLWAGHAQETQYF
TRBV6-5 | CASSYDYRASGDTQYF
TRBV5-1 | CASSFLAGSYEQYF
TRBV7-9 | CASSLDEGRNYGYTF
TRBV19 | CASSSFGNTIYF
TRBV2 | CASSPTGLKAFF
TRBV4-1 | CASSQILRQGYTF
TRBV6-5 | CASRSGLYGYTF
TRBV7-2 | CASSLSALRSGNTIYF
TRBV19 | CASSTRAVGGNTIYF
TRBV30 | CAWSVRGTATNEKLFF
TRBV5-4 | CASSLQQVPYEQYF
TRBV10-3 | CAISVRGLVSYEQYF